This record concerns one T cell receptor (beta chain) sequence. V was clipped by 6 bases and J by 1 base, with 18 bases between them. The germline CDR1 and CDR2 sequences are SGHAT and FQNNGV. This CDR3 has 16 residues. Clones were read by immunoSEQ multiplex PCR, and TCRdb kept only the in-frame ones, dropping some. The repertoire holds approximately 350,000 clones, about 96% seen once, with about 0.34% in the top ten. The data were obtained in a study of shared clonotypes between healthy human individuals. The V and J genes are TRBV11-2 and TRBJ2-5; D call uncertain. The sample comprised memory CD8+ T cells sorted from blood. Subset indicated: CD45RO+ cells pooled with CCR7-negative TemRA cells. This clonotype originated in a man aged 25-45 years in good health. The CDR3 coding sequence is TGTGCCAGCAGACCGCTGGCGTTAAAGATCCAAGAGACCCAGTACTTC. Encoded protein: CASRPLALKIQETQYF.